This T cell receptor (beta chain) was captured in a study of CD8 T cells in ankylosing spondylitis. Study-level points and caveats: Disease-linked clones were reportedly significantly enriched in matched ankylosing spondylitis synovial fluid. The study identified a TCR beta motif of seven or eight highly homologous variants that appeared characteristic of ankylosing spondylitis blood. Earlier studies detected some motif variants in reactive arthritis synovial fluid and blood.

Quantitative molecular-barcoded 5'-RACE generated the TCR beta libraries. TCRdb re-called the 5' RACE reads through MiXCR, storing one row per CDR3 protein. There are 250,000 to 300,000 distinct CDR3 sequences in the sample; around 19% occur only once, and roughly 8% lies in the top ten. For this clonotype: Its antigen is currently unknown.

This clonotype was obtained from a male donor with ankylosing spondylitis or in good health (not recorded which). Specimen: blood, either unsorted or a sorted T cell fraction (not recorded which).

The CDR3 DNA is TGTGCCAGCAGTGAGGAGCCCACAGATACGCAGTATTTT. It codes for CASSEEPTDTQYF. This chain joins TRBV6-4 and TRBJ2-3; D call uncertain. The CDR3 has 13 amino acids. Germline V CDR1 and CDR2: MRHNA, SNTAGT. V lost 3 bases and J 2 bases, leaving 6 bases between the germline ends.